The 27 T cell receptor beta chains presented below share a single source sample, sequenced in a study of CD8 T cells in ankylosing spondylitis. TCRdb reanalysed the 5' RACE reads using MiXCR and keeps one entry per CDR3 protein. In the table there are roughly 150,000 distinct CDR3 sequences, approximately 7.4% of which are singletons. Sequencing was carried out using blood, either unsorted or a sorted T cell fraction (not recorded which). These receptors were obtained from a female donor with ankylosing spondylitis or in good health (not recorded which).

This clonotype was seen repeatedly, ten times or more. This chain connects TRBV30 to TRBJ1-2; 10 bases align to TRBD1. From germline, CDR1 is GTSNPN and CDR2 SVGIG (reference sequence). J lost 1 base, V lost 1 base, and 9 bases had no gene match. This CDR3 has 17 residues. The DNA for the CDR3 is TGTGCCTGGAGTGGGGACAGGGGCCACCAATTTAACTATGGCTACACCTTC. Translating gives CAWSGDRGHQFNYGYTF.

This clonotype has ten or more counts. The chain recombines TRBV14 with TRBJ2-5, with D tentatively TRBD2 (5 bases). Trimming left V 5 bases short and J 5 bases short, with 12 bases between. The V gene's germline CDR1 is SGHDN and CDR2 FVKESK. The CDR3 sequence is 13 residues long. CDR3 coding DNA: TGTGCCAGCAGCACGGACTTCAGGGAGACCCAGTACTTC. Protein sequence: CASSTDFRETQYF.

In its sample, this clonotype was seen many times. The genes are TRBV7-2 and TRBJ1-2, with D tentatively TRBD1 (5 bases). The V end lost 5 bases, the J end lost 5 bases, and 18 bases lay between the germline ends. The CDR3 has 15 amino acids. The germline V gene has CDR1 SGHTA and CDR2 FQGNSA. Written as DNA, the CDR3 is TGTGCCAGCAGCCGACCGGGACGGACAATTTATGGCTACACCTTC. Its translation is CASSRPGRTIYGYTF.

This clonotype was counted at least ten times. The CDR3 sequence: CATSDFNPPGTQYF. The DNA of the CDR3 is TGTGCCACCAGTGATTTTAACCCCCCGGGGACCCAGTACTTC. The V call is TRBV24-1, the J call TRBJ2-5; D unclear. Per germline, CDR1 KGHDR and CDR2 SFDVKD. V dropped 1 base and J dropped 7 bases, with 12 bases sitting between them. CDR3 length: 14 residues.

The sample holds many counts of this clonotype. CDR3 region: CASSLAGGGNIQYF. The CDR3 nucleotides read TGTGCCAGCAGCTTAGCCGGTGGGGGAAACATTCAGTACTTC. The chain links TRBV7-9 to TRBJ2-4, with D perhaps assigned TRBD1 or TRBD2 (5 bases each). This CDR3 has 14 amino acids. CDR1 is SEHNR and CDR2 is FQNEAQ in the germline V gene (reference sequence). Trimming removed 0 bases at V and 6 bases at J, with 9 bases between.

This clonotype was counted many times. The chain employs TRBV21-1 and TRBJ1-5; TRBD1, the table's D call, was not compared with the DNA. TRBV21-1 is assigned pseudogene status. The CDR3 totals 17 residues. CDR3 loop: CASSKSPGTGKNRPQHF. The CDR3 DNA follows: TGTGCCAGCAGCAAATCGCCCGGGACAGGCAAAAACCGGCCCCAGCATTTT.

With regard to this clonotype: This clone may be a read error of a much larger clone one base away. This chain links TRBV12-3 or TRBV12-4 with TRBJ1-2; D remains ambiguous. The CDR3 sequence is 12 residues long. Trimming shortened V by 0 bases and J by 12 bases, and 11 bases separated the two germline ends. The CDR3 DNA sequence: TGTGCCAGCAGTTTAGCCCGGGAAGGCCACACCTTC. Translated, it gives CASSLAREGHTF.

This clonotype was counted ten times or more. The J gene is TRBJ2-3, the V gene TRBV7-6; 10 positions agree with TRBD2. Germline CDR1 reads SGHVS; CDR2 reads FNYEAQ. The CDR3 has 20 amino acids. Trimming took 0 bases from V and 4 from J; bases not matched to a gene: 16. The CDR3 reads CASSLAPSGGASINADTQYF. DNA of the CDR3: TGTGCCAGCAGCTTAGCGCCCAGCGGGGGGGCCTCAATAAACGCAGATACGCAGTATTTT.

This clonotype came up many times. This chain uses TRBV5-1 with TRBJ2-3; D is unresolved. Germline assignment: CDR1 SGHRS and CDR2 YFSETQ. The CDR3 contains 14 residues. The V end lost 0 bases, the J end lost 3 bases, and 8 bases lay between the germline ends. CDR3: CASSLGPSTDTQYF. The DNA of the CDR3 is TGCGCCAGCAGCTTGGGCCCCTCTACAGATACGCAGTATTTT. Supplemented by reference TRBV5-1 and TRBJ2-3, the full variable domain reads KAGVTQTPRYLIKTRGQQVTLSCSPISGHRSVSWYQQTPGQGLQFLFEYFSETQRNKGNFPGRFSGRQFSNSRSEMNVSTLELGDSALYLCASSLGPSTDTQYFGPGTRLTVL.

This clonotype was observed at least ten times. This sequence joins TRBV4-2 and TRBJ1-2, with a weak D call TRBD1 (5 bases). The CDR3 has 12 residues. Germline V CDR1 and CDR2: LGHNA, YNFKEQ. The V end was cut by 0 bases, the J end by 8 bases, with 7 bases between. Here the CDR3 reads CASSQDGDGYTF. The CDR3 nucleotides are TGTGCCAGCAGCCAAGATGGGGACGGCTACACCTTC.

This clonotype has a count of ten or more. The CDR3 sequence: CASSLAGGINNEQFF. In DNA form, the CDR3 reads TGTGCCAGCAGCTTGGCGGGGGGGATTAACAATGAGCAGTTCTTC. The chain is built from TRBV5-4 and TRBJ2-1; 8 bases are a match to TRBD2. CDR1 SGHNT and CDR2 YYREEE come from the germline V gene (reference sequence). V lost 0 bases to trimming and J lost 5 bases; unmatched junction nucleotides: 4. The CDR3 has 15 amino acids.

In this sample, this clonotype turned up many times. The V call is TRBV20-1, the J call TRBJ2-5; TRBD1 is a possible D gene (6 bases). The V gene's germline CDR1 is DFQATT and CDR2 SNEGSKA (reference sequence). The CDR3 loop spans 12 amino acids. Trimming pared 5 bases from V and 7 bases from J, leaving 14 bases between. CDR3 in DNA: TGCAGTGCTTCACAGGGTTTTCGGACCCAGTACTTC. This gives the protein CSASQGFRTQYF.

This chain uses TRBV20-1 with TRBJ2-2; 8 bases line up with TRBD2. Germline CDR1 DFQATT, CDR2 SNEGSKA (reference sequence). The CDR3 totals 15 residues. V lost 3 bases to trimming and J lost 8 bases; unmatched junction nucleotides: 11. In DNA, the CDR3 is TGCAGTGCTAGCGGGACTAGACCCGCCTGGGGGGAGCTGTTTTTT. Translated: CSASGTRPAWGELFF.

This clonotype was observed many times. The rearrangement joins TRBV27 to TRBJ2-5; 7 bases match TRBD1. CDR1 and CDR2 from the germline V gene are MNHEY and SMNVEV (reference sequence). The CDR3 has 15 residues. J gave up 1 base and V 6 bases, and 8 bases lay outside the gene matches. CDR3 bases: TGTGCCAGCAGACCAGGACAGGCGTCCCAAGAGACCCAGTACTTC. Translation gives CASRPGQASQETQYF.

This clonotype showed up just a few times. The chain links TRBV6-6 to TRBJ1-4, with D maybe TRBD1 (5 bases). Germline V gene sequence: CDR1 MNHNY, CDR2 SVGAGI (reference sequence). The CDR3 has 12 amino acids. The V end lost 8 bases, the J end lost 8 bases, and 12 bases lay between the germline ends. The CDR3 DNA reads TGTGCCAGCGGCAGGGTTGGAGAAAAACTGTTTTTT. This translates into CASGRVGEKLFF.

CDR3 amino acids: CASSRGGTGNGYTF. Here the CDR3 DNA reads TGTGCCAGCAGCCGTGGCGGGACAGGGAATGGCTACACCTTC. The rearrangement links TRBV5-5 to TRBJ1-2; 9 bases line up with TRBD1. Germline CDR1 SGHKS, CDR2 YYEKEE (reference sequence). The CDR3 contains 14 residues. Trimming removed 4 bases from V and 6 bases from J; junction bases left unmatched: 7.

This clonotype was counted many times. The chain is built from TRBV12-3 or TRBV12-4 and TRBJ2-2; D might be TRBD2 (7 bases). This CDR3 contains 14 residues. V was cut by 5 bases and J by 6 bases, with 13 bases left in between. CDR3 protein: CASSLGGASGELFF. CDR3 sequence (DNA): TGTGCCAGCAGTCTTGGGGGGGCTTCCGGGGAGCTGTTTTTT.

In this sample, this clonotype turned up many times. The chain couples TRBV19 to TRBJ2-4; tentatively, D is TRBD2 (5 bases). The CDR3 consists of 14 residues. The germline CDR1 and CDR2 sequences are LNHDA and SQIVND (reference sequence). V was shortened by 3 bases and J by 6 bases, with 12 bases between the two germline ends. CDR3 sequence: CASSMSWRVNIQYF. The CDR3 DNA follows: TGTGCCAGTAGTATGAGCTGGCGGGTAAACATTCAGTACTTC.

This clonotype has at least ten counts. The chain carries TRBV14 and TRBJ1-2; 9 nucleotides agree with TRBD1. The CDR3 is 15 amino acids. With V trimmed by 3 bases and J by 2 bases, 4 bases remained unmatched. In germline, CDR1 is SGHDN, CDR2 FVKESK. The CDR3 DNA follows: TGTGCCAGCAGCCATACCGGGACAGGGAACTATGGCTACACCTTC. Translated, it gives CASSHTGTGNYGYTF.

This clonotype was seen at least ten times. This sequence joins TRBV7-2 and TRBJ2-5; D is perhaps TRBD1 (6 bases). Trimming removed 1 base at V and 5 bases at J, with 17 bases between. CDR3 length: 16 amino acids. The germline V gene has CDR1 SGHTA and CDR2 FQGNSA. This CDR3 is CASSLVGAGAGETQYF. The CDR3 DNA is TGTGCCAGCAGCTTAGTGGGAGCAGGGGCAGGGGAGACCCAGTACTTC.

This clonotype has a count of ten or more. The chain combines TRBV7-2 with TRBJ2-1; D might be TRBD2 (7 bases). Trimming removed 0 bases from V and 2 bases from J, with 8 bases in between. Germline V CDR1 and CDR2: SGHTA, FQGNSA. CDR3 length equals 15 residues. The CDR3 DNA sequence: TGTGCCAGCAGCTTAGCGGGGGGGCCCTACAATGAGCAGTTCTTC. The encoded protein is CASSLAGGPYNEQFF.

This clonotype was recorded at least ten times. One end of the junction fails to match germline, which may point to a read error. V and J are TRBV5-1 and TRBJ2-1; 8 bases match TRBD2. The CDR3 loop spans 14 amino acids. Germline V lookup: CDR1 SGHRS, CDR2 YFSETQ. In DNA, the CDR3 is TGCGCCACCAGCGGGGGCGTCGGGTACAATGAGCAGTTCTTC. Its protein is CATSGGVGYNEQFF. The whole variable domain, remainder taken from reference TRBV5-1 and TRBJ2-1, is KAGVTQTPRYLIKTRGQQVTLSCSPISGHRSVSWYQQTPGQGLQFLFEYFSETQRNKGNFPGRFSGRQFSNSRSEMNVSTLELGDSALYLCATSGGVGYNEQFFGPGTRLTVL.

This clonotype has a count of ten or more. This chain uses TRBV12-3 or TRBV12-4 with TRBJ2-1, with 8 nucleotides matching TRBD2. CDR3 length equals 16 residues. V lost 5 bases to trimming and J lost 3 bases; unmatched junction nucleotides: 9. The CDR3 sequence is CASSPNSGANYNEQFF. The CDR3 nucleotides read TGTGCCAGCAGTCCGAATAGCGGGGCAAACTACAATGAGCAGTTCTTC.

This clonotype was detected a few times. Here the CDR3 reads CASSKRMSGNQPQHF. The CDR3 DNA reads TGTGCCAGTAGTAAGAGGATGTCTGGCAATCAGCCCCAGCATTTT. The V and J genes are TRBV19 and TRBJ1-5; D is ambiguous. The CDR3 covers 15 residues. V lost 4 bases, J lost 2 bases, and 12 bases lay in between. Germline CDR1 and CDR2: LNHDA and SQIVND (reference sequence).

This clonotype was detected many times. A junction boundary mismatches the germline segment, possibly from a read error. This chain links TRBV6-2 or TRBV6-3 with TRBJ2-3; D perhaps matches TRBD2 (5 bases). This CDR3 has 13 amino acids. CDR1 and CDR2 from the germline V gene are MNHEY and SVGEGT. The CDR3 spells CASSLRGSDTQYF. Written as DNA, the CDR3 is TGCGCCAGCAGTTTACGGGGATCAGATACGCAGTATTTT.

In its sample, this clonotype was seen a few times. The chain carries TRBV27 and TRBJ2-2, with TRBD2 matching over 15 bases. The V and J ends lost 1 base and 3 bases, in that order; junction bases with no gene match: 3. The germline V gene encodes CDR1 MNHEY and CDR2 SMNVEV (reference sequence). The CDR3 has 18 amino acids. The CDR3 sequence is CASSLLGTSGGYTGELFF. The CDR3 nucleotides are TGTGCCAGCAGTTTATTAGGGACTAGCGGGGGGTACACCGGGGAGCTGTTTTTT.

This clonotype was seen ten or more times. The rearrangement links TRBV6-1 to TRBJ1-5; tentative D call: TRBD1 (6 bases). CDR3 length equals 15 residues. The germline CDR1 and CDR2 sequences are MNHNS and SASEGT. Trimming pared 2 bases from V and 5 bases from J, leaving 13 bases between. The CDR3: CASSESGGPYQPQHF. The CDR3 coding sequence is TGTGCCAGCAGTGAATCGGGGGGGCCCTATCAGCCCCAGCATTTT.